What follows are 12 T cell receptor beta chains derived from one specimen sequenced in a study of blood T cell repertoires in COVID-19. Assay: immunoSEQ multiplex PCR; the TCRdb copy retains only in-frame clones and omits some. Of about 240,000 clones in the sample, approximately 83% are singletons; the top ten hold less than 4%. Sequenced sample: peripheral blood. These TCRs come from a woman in her twenties or thirties who had recovered from COVID-19.

The chain joins TRBV5-4 to TRBJ2-7, with D unresolved. CDR1 and CDR2 from the germline V gene are SGHNT and YYREEE (reference sequence). The V end lost 2 bases, the J end lost 0 bases, and 9 bases lay between the germline ends. The CDR3 extends over 14 amino acids. CDR3 protein: CASSFGGPSYEQYF. The CDR3 bases are TGTGCCAGCAGCTTTGGTGGGCCCTCCTACGAGCAGTACTTC. Together with reference TRBV5-4 and TRBJ2-7, the CDR3 gives the full variable domain: ETGVTQSPTHLIKTRGQQVTLRCSSQSGHNTVSWYQQALGQGPQFIFQYYREEENGRGNFPPRFSGLQFPNYSSELNVNALELDDSALYLCASSFGGPSYEQYFGPGTRLTVT.

The chain carries TRBV29-1 and TRBJ2-5, with 10 nucleotides matching TRBD1. Germline CDR1 and CDR2: SQVTM and ANQGSEA. J lost 5 bases, V lost 8 bases, and 5 bases had no gene match. This CDR3 is built from 12 residues. The CDR3 region has the DNA TGCAGCTTAAGGACAGGGGGTGAGACCCAGTACTTC. It specifies CSLRTGGETQYF.

The chain joins TRBV7-7 to TRBJ2-2, with 7 nucleotides matching TRBD2. Germline V CDR1 and CDR2: SSHAT, FNYEAQ (reference sequence). This CDR3 is 16 amino acids long. V lost 5 bases, J lost 4 bases, and 10 bases stayed unmatched. DNA of the CDR3: TGTGCCAGCAGCCCGGAAGCGGGACTTTCCACCGGGGAGCTGTTTTTT. This gives the protein CASSPEAGLSTGELFF.

Only one count was recorded for this clone. The V gene is TRBV30, the J gene TRBJ2-7; a weak D match, TRBD1 (5 bases). The CDR3 totals 15 residues. With 3 bases removed from V and 2 bases from J, the gap between germline ends came to 17 bases. Germline-derived CDR1 and CDR2 are GTSNPN and SVGIG (reference sequence). CDR3 sequence reads: CAWSGGQGMTYEQYF. The CDR3 DNA is TGTGCCTGGAGCGGTGGTCAGGGAATGACCTACGAGCAGTACTTC.

The genes are TRBV19 and TRBJ1-1; possibly TRBD1 for D (5 bases). Deletions cut 6 bases from V and 11 bases from J, with 13 bases between. The germline gives CDR1 LNHDA, CDR2 SQIVND (reference sequence). CDR3 length: 11 amino acids. The CDR3 nucleotides read TGTGCCAGTAGGGGGGGAGGAGTTGCTTTCTTT. This sequence encodes CASRGGGVAFF. Combining the CDR3 with reference TRBV19 and TRBJ1-1 gives the whole variable domain DGGITQSPKYLFRKEGQNVTLSCEQNLNHDAMYWYRQDPGQGLRLIYYSQIVNDFQKGDIAEGYSVSREKKESFPLTVTSAQKNPTAFYLCASRGGGVAFFGQGTRLTVV.

The chain combines TRBV11-2 with TRBJ2-1; 10 nucleotides line up with TRBD2. The V gene's germline CDR1 is SGHAT and CDR2 FQNNGV. CDR3 size: 14 residues. V gave up 2 bases and J gave up 9 bases; unmatched junction bases: 4. The CDR3 spells CASSLITSGIEQFF. CDR3 DNA sequence: TGTGCCAGCAGCTTAATCACTAGCGGGATTGAGCAGTTCTTC.

The rearrangement uses TRBV7-9 and TRBJ1-6, with no clear D. V was shortened by 8 bases and J by 6 bases, with 8 bases between the two germline ends. Germline CDR1 is SEHNR and CDR2 is FQNEAQ (reference sequence). This CDR3 is 12 amino acids long. The CDR3: CASERVNSPLHF. CDR3 bases: TGTGCCAGCGAGAGGGTTAATTCACCCCTCCACTTT. The full variable domain, completed using reference TRBV7-9 and TRBJ1-6, is DTGVSQNPRHKITKRGQNVTFRCDPISEHNRLYWYRQTLGQGPEFLTYFQNEAQLEKSRLLSDRFSAERPKGSFSTLEIQRTEQGDSAMYLCASERVNSPLHFGNGTRLTVT.

The chain combines TRBV19 with TRBJ1-4, with TRBD1 as a possible D gene (5 bases). The CDR3 is 14 residues long. Germline values: CDR1 LNHDA, CDR2 SQIVND (reference sequence). Deletions cut 3 bases from V and 2 bases from J, with 7 bases between. This CDR3 reads CASSMGLTNEKLFF. DNA for the CDR3: TGTGCCAGTAGTATGGGACTTACTAATGAAAAACTGTTTTTT.

V gene TRBV6-4 combines with J gene TRBJ2-3, with 10 bases identical to TRBD1. V gave up 2 bases and J gave up 6 bases; unmatched junction bases: 8. This CDR3 contains 16 residues. The germline V gene encodes CDR1 MRHNA and CDR2 SNTAGT. CDR3 bases: TGTGCCAGCAGTGACCAAGACAGGGGGCAAGCCGATACGCAGTATTTT. Encoded protein: CASSDQDRGQADTQYF.

V and J are TRBV18 and TRBJ2-3, with no clear D. Between the trimmed V and J ends, which lost 1 base and 0 bases, there was a span of 11 bases. Per germline, CDR1 KGHSH and CDR2 LQKENI. This CDR3 has 16 residues. DNA for the CDR3: TGTGCCAGCTCACCACTCCATACCGGTAGCACAGATACGCAGTATTTT. This encodes CASSPLHTGSTDTQYF.

The chain employs TRBV19 and TRBJ1-3, with D possibly TRBD1 on 6 matching bases. The CDR3 has 18 residues. Germline V gene data show CDR1 as LNHDA and CDR2 as SQIVND (reference sequence). Trimming cost V 5 bases and J 0 bases, with 20 bases left between them. CDR3 amino acids: CASSRSYPWTASGNTIYF. The CDR3 DNA reads TGTGCCAGTAGTCGATCCTACCCTTGGACAGCCTCTGGAAACACCATATATTTT.

The rearrangement links TRBV7-9 to TRBJ1-2, with D tentatively TRBD1 (6 bases). This CDR3 is 14 amino acids long. Per germline, CDR1 SEHNR and CDR2 FQNEAQ (reference sequence). V was shortened by 0 bases and J by 4 bases, with 9 bases between the two germline ends. CDR3 residues: CASSLASGVYGYTF. CDR3 sequence (DNA): TGTGCCAGCAGCTTAGCGTCAGGGGTCTATGGCTACACCTTC.